This T cell receptor beta chain was recovered during a study of T cells in Graves' hyperthyroidism and ophthalmopathy. General study results and limits: Researchers found most expanded thyroid clonotypes above 0.001 in blood as well.

Amplified regions were TCR beta CDR3 sequences from RNA transcripts. The HTBI primer set was used in a first-round RT-PCR of the TCR CDR3. TCRdb re-called the multiplex PCR reads through MiXCR, storing one row per CDR3 protein. The sample has about 400,000 distinct CDR3 sequences, 15% to 18% seen once. Note on this clonotype: Its specificity is not known.

The PBMCs had their origin in around 9.1 ml of fresh peripheral blood. This clonotype was obtained from a woman between 18 and 29 years old with Graves' hyperthyroidism. The sequencing input was blood.

CDR3 protein: CASSPSGRASEQYF. The CDR3 DNA reads TGTGCCAGCAGCCCTAGCGGGAGGGCCTCCGAGCAGTACTTC. This chain connects TRBV7-9 to TRBJ2-7, with 12 positions matching TRBD2. CDR1 SEHNR and CDR2 FQNEAQ come from the germline V gene (reference sequence). V was pared by 5 bases and J by 6 bases, with 5 bases of the junction left unmatched. This CDR3 has 14 residues.